The clone carrying this T cell receptor beta chain was counted many times. The antigen remains unidentified. These data belong to a study of T-cell reconstitution after alpha-beta-depleted transplantation in children. Whole-study results and caveats: T-cell counts and diversity at one year following transplant were attributed mainly to newly produced T cells.

Germline V gene sequence: CDR1 MNHEY, CDR2 SVGAGI. V was cut by 0 bases and J by 9 bases, with 15 bases left in between. The length of the CDR3 is 15 residues. It was with unique molecular identifiers that the TCRbeta library was prepared. TCRdb fed the PCR reads into MiXCR, producing one record per CDR3 protein. The sample consists of about 980,000 distinct CDR3 sequences, under 30% of them appearing once. The clonotype was recovered from a boy less than two years old who had a stem cell transplant for SCID, so the T cells may come from the graft donor. The gene calls are TRBV6-5 and TRBJ2-1, with D hard to call. The sample in question was PBMCs, mostly from graft donor cells, obtained 360 days after TCRalphabeta/CD19-depleted stem cell transplant. Here the CDR3 reads CASSYSNLQRFEQFF. DNA of the CDR3: TGTGCCAGCAGTTACTCGAATCTTCAGCGTTTTGAGCAGTTCTTC.